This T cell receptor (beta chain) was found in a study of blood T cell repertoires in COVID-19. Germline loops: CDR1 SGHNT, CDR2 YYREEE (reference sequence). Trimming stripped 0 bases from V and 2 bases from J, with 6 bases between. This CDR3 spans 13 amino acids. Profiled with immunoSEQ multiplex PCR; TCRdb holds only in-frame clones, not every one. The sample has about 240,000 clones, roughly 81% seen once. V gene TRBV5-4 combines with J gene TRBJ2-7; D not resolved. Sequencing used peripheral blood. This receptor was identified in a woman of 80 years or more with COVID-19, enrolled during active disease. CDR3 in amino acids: CASSLGSTYEQYF. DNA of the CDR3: TGTGCCAGCAGCTTGGGCAGTACCTACGAGCAGTACTTC.